This T cell receptor beta chain stems from a study of STAT5B mutations in CD4+ large granular lymphocyte leukemia. CDR1 KGHSH and CDR2 LQKENI come from the germline V gene. Deletions cut 2 bases from V and 8 bases from J, with 15 bases between. The CDR3 runs 14 residues. Some clones are missing from TCRdb's copy, which holds only in-frame ones; the method was immunoSEQ multiplex PCR. The sample shows under 55,000 clones, 86% of them seen only once. The study, taken as a whole, reports: No patients shared main leukemic clonotypes, though about 25% appeared at low frequency elsewhere.

On this clone: Its antigen is as yet unknown.

The specimen was CD4+ T cells from blood buffy coats. The chain is built from TRBV18 and TRBJ1-2; TRBD1 is a possible D gene (6 bases). This TCR derives from a human donor in good health. CDR3 sequence (DNA): TGTGCCAGCTCACCAGGAGGGGGTAATCGGGGCTACACCTTC. Its translation is CASSPGGGNRGYTF.